A single sample is the source of the 32 T cell receptor beta chains below, sequenced in a study of human T cells and chemical hapten exposure. From the RACE reads, TCRdb called clonotypes with MiXCR, one entry per CDR3 protein. The table shows about 350,000 distinct CDR3 sequences, with about 6% occurring only once. Described time point: patch test 2, 6 weeks after DPC sensitization. Treatment meaning: therapeutic diphenylcyclopropenone sensitization with weekly scalp DPC. Sample: whole blood, taken in connection with sensitization to the hapten diphenylcyclopropenone (DPC). Source of these receptors: a woman younger than 30 with alopecia areata. Some clones in this sample may be carry-over from other donors' samples.

The sample holds a few counts of this clonotype. The chain has TRBV28 and TRBJ2-1, with 9 bases fitting TRBD2. Germline loops: CDR1 MDHEN, CDR2 SYDVKM. After removal of 4 bases from V and 8 bases from J, the junction contained 12 bases not matched to a gene. There are 16 residues in the CDR3. In nucleotides, the CDR3 is TGTGCCAGCAGTTCCCCTGAAGCGGGGGGATTGCATGAGCAGTTCTTC. Translating gives CASSSPEAGGLHEQFF. The full variable domain, with the rest looked up from reference TRBV28 and TRBJ2-1, is DVKVTQSSRYLVKRTGEKVFLECVQDMDHENMFWYRQDPGLGLRLIYFSYDVKMKEKGDIPEGYSVSREKKERFSLILESASTNQTSMYLCASSSPEAGGLHEQFFGPGTRLTVL.

This chain links TRBV11-3 with TRBJ2-3; D gene ambiguous. The CDR3 length is 14 residues. With 2 bases removed from V and 2 bases from J, the gap between germline ends came to 8 bases. CDR1 and CDR2 (germline): SGHNT, YENEEA. The CDR3, as DNA: TGTGCCAGCAGCTTATCTGGGTTCACAGATACGCAGTATTTT. Encoded protein: CASSLSGFTDTQYF. Variable domain in full (rest from reference TRBV11-3 and TRBJ2-3): EAGVVQSPRYKIIEKKQPVAFWCNPISGHNTLYWYLQNLGQGPELLIRYENEEAVDDSQLPKDRFSAERLKGVDSTLKIQPAELGDSAVYLCASSLSGFTDTQYFGPGTRLTVL.

The rearrangement links TRBV9 to TRBJ1-1; D not certain. The CDR3 extends over 14 amino acids. Trimming pared 4 bases from V and 1 base from J, leaving 11 bases between. Germline V gives CDR1 SGDLS, CDR2 YYNGEE. DNA of the CDR3: TGTGCCAGCAGCTCTACCATGGGGAACACTGAAGCTTTCTTT. This sequence encodes CASSSTMGNTEAFF.

This clonotype appeared many times. CDR3: CASSRQGSRNEQFF. The CDR3 DNA reads as TGTGCCAGCAGTCGACAGGGGTCGAGGAATGAGCAGTTCTTC. The gene calls are TRBV6-5 and TRBJ2-1; 8 nucleotides match TRBD1. Germline-derived CDR1 and CDR2 are MNHEY and SVGAGI. Unmatched junction bases numbered 7, after V lost 5 bases and J lost 7 bases. The length of the CDR3 is 14 residues.

The table lists this clonotype with many counts. V is TRBV4-3 and J is TRBJ2-5; D might be TRBD2 (6 bases). This CDR3 has 17 residues. The V end lost 3 bases, the J end lost 0 bases, and 17 bases lay between the germline ends. Per germline, CDR1 LGHNA and CDR2 YSLEER. The CDR3 DNA follows: TGCGCCAGCAGCCAGGGTCGTGGCGGGACTCACCAAGAGACCCAGTACTTC. It is translated as CASSQGRGGTHQETQYF.

The chain combines TRBV5-4 with TRBJ2-7; D is unclear. Germline V gives CDR1 SGHNT, CDR2 YYREEE (reference sequence). V shed 4 bases and J shed 6 bases, with 8 bases lying between them. The CDR3 loop spans 11 amino acids. The chain's CDR3 is CASSAGPEQYF. The CDR3 DNA reads TGTGCCAGCAGCGCCGGCCCCGAGCAGTACTTC.

J is TRBJ2-1 and V is TRBV7-3, with D maybe TRBD2 (7 bases). There are 15 residues in the CDR3. V gave up 5 bases and J gave up 7 bases, with 18 bases separating them. The V gene's germline CDR1 is SGHTA and CDR2 FQGTGA. The CDR3 DNA follows: TGTGCCAGCAGCCCCGGGGGGCGATTAAGGAATGAGCAGTTCTTC. Amino acid sequence: CASSPGGRLRNEQFF. Based on the CDR3 plus reference TRBV7-3 and TRBJ2-1, the full variable domain is GAGVSQTPSNKVTEKGKYVELRCDPISGHTALYWYRQSLGQGPEFLIYFQGTGAADDSGLPNDRFFAVRPEGSVSTLKIQRTERGDSAVYLCASSPGGRLRNEQFFGPGTRLTVL.

The chain joins TRBV4-3 to TRBJ2-3; 7 positions agree with TRBD1. Germline V gene lookup returns CDR1 LGHNA and CDR2 YSLEER. This CDR3 is 14 amino acids long. Unmatched junction bases numbered 6, after V lost 4 bases and J lost 5 bases. The CDR3 DNA reads TGCGCCAGCAGCCGAACGACAGGGAGAGATACGCAGTATTTT. Protein product: CASSRTTGRDTQYF.

The sample holds a few counts of this clonotype. The chain links TRBV9 to TRBJ2-5; TRBD2 matches at 7 bases. This CDR3 comprises 17 residues. With V trimmed by 0 bases and J by 4 bases, 12 bases remained unmatched. In germline, CDR1 is SGDLS, CDR2 YYNGEE. The CDR3 loop reads CASSVVPGGRGVETQYF. CDR3 coding DNA: TGTGCCAGCAGCGTAGTCCCGGGGGGAAGAGGGGTAGAGACCCAGTACTTC.

This clonotype was seen many times. The chain recombines TRBV6-2 or TRBV6-3 with TRBJ1-1; 8 bases are shared with TRBD1. CDR1 is MNHEY, CDR2 SVGEGT, per germline. Trimming removed 4 bases from V and 5 bases from J; junction bases left unmatched: 6. CDR3 size: 14 residues. The CDR3 DNA follows: TGTGCCAGCAGTTCCCCGGACAGGGCAACTGAAGCTTTCTTT. It yields the protein CASSSPDRATEAFF.

This chain joins TRBV10-3 and TRBJ1-1, with D unresolved. The CDR3 is 17 amino acids. Germline CDR1 is ENHRY and CDR2 is SYGVKD. V was pared by 3 bases and J by 1 base, with 18 bases between. The CDR3 bases are TGTGCCATCAGTGACCCCACGGACTCGATGGGGAACACTGAAGCTTTCTTT. Residues: CAISDPTDSMGNTEAFF.

This clonotype was seen ten or more times. V usage is TRBV11-2 and J usage is TRBJ1-1, with no clear D. The CDR3 length is 15 residues. From germline, CDR1 is SGHAT and CDR2 FQNNGV. The V and J ends lost 5 bases and 3 bases respectively, with 16 bases between them. For the CDR3, the DNA is TGTGCCAGCAGCCCTCGATCCCGGGCGGACACTGAAGCTTTCTTT. This gives the protein CASSPRSRADTEAFF.

This chain joins TRBV7-2 and TRBJ2-3; 12 nucleotides align to TRBD2. This CDR3 comprises 18 residues. V lost 0 bases and J lost 0; bases outside the gene matches: 4. CDR1 SGHTA and CDR2 FQGNSA come from the germline V gene. The CDR3, as DNA: TGTGCCAGCAGCTTAGCGAAAGGACTAGCGGGAAGCACAGATACGCAGTATTTT. Amino acids: CASSLAKGLAGSTDTQYF.

The chain links TRBV6-2 or TRBV6-3 to TRBJ2-3; D possibly matches TRBD1 or TRBD2 (5 bases each). This CDR3 is 20 amino acids long. Trimming removed 2 bases from V and 11 bases from J, with 35 bases in between. In germline, CDR1 is MNHEY, CDR2 SVGEGT. The CDR3 reads CASSYPGRRASNIPLIGQYF. In nucleotides, the CDR3 is TGTGCCAGCAGTTACCCGGGGCGGCGGGCGAGCAATATTCCCCTTATAGGGCAGTATTTT.

This clonotype was found a few times. The chain uses TRBV7-8 and TRBJ1-1; the D gene is possibly TRBD1 (6 bases). Germline lookup yields CDR1 SGHVS and CDR2 FQNEAQ. V shed 1 base and J shed 0 bases, with 15 bases lying between them. The CDR3 covers 17 residues. The CDR3 DNA follows: TGTGCCAGCAGCTTAGTATCTGGACAGTTCATGAACACTGAAGCTTTCTTT. Encoded protein: CASSLVSGQFMNTEAFF.

This clonotype turned up a few times. This chain connects TRBV29-1 to TRBJ2-7, with D unclear. The CDR3 is 11 residues long. V lost 7 bases and J 4 bases, leaving 11 bases between the germline ends. Germline values: CDR1 SQVTM, CDR2 ANQGSEA. CDR3 sequence: CSASDMYEQYF. DNA of the CDR3: TGCAGCGCCTCCGACATGTACGAGCAGTACTTC.

The chain is built from TRBV11-2 and TRBJ1-1, with D possibly TRBD1 on 5 matching bases. V lost 6 bases to trimming and J lost 1 base, with 12 bases between them. This CDR3 is 14 amino acids long. Per the germline V gene, CDR1 is SGHAT and CDR2 is FQNNGV. CDR3: CASRGRESNTEAFF. CDR3 bases: TGTGCCAGCAGAGGCAGGGAGTCGAACACTGAAGCTTTCTTT.

This clonotype was recorded at least ten times. This chain links TRBV7-2 with TRBJ1-4, with D possibly TRBD1 on 6 matching bases. The CDR3 is 15 amino acids. The V end was cut by 5 bases, the J end by 3 bases, with 13 bases between. Germline CDR1 and CDR2: SGHTA and FQGNSA. The CDR3 sequence: CASSVHRAANEKLFF. In DNA form, the CDR3 reads TGTGCCAGCAGCGTGCACAGGGCGGCTAATGAAAAACTGTTTTTT.

This clonotype was observed many times. The gene calls are TRBV28 and TRBJ1-6; D is perhaps TRBD1 (5 bases). Germline lookup yields CDR1 MDHEN and CDR2 SYDVKM. The CDR3 length is 16 residues. The V end lost 6 bases, the J end lost 14 bases, and 26 bases lay between the germline ends. This chain's CDR3 is CASRPGHLQTGGALHF. CDR3 nucleotide sequence: TGTGCCAGCAGACCCGGGCACCTCCAAACCGGGGGGGCCCTCCACTTT.

This clonotype occurred many times. V gene TRBV4-2 combines with J gene TRBJ1-3; D ambiguous. The CDR3 totals 14 residues. The V end was cut by 1 base, the J end by 4 bases, with 8 bases between. Germline CDR1 LGHNA, CDR2 YNFKEQ. CDR3 nucleotide sequence: TGTGCCAGCAGCCAAGGCTTTGGGGGAAACACCATATATTTT. Translated: CASSQGFGGNTIYF.

This clonotype was counted at least ten times. V is TRBV7-6 and J is TRBJ1-2; the D gene is possibly TRBD1 (6 bases). This CDR3 contains 16 residues. V was clipped by 4 bases and J by 4 bases, with 19 bases between them. The germline gives CDR1 SGHVS, CDR2 FNYEAQ. The CDR3 protein is CASSSGGRSGPYGYTF. The CDR3 DNA is TGTGCCAGCAGCTCCGGGGGGCGGTCAGGGCCCTATGGCTACACCTTC. The full variable domain, with the rest looked up from reference TRBV7-6 and TRBJ1-2, is GAGVSQSPRYKVTKRGQDVALRCDPISGHVSLYWYRQALGQGPEFLTYFNYEAQQDKSGLPNDRFSAERPEGSISTLTIQRTEQRDSAMYRCASSSGGRSGPYGYTFGSGTRLTVV.

This clonotype was seen a handful of times. The rearrangement joins TRBV3-1 to TRBJ1-5, with TRBD1 matching 9 bases. Germline V lookup: CDR1 LGHDT, CDR2 YNNKEL (reference sequence). The V and J ends lost 4 bases and 1 base, in that order; junction bases with no gene match: 8. This CDR3 contains 17 residues. CDR3 residues: CASSPRTGEGSNQPQHF. Here the CDR3 DNA reads TGTGCCAGCAGCCCCCGGACAGGGGAGGGGAGCAATCAGCCCCAGCATTTT.

The chain employs TRBV5-1 and TRBJ2-3; D is undetermined. V was clipped by 2 bases and J by 3 bases, with 16 bases between them. The germline V gene encodes CDR1 SGHRS and CDR2 YFSETQ. This CDR3 is 16 amino acids long. The CDR3 DNA reads TGCGCCAGCAGCTTATCAGGCGGTGTAGGAACAGATACGCAGTATTTT. This encodes CASSLSGGVGTDTQYF.

This clonotype showed up just a few times. The chain combines TRBV20-1 with TRBJ1-4; D not certain. The CDR3 extends over 11 amino acids. The V gene lost 5 bases and the J gene lost 4 bases, with 5 bases spanning the gap. Germline CDR1 reads DFQATT; CDR2 reads SNEGSKA (reference sequence). The CDR3: CSAPFNEKLFF. The CDR3 DNA reads as TGCAGTGCTCCATTTAATGAAAAACTGTTTTTT.

This clonotype was detected ten times or more. V gene TRBV5-6 combines with J gene TRBJ1-4; D is unresolved. Germline V gene data show CDR1 as SGHDT and CDR2 as YYEEEE. Trimming shortened V by 0 bases and J by 6 bases, and 24 bases separated the two germline ends. There are 19 residues in the CDR3. The CDR3 spells CASSLEGSTGGGGYEKLFF. In DNA form, the CDR3 reads TGTGCCAGCAGCTTGGAGGGATCGACCGGCGGTGGAGGTTATGAAAAACTGTTTTTT. The variable domain in full, with the rest retrieved from reference TRBV5-6 and TRBJ1-4, is DAGVTQSPTHLIKTRGQQVTLRCSPKSGHDTVSWYQQALGQGPQFIFQYYEEEERQRGNFPDRFSGHQFPNYSSELNVNALLLGDSALYLCASSLEGSTGGGGYEKLFFGSGTQLSVL.

The V call is TRBV5-5, the J call TRBJ1-1, with 11 bases fitting TRBD1. The CDR3 loop spans 17 amino acids. V trimming: 3 bases; J trimming: 4 bases; junction bases outside the gene matches: 11. Germline V lookup: CDR1 SGHKS, CDR2 YYEKEE (reference sequence). CDR3 amino acids: CASSSDRGRGWSTEAFF. The CDR3 nucleotides read TGTGCCAGCAGCTCGGACAGGGGGCGTGGGTGGTCCACTGAAGCTTTCTTT.

The table lists this clonotype with many counts. The rearrangement uses TRBV5-1 and TRBJ1-2, with TRBD1 identical over 9 bases. The CDR3 length is 13 residues. The V gene's germline CDR1 is SGHRS and CDR2 YFSETQ. V was pared by 4 bases and J by 4 bases, with 2 bases of the junction left unmatched. DNA of the CDR3: TGCGCCAGCAGCCAACAGGGGGCCTATGGCTACACCTTC. Amino acids: CASSQQGAYGYTF.

In its sample, this clonotype was seen a few times. The rearrangement joins TRBV5-4 to TRBJ1-4; 7 bases map to TRBD1. There are 16 residues in the CDR3. Germline loops: CDR1 SGHNT, CDR2 YYREEE (reference sequence). Trimming cost V 4 bases and J 5 bases; bases outside gene matches: 11. The CDR3 reads CASSRGGSTENEKLFF. In DNA form, the CDR3 reads TGTGCCAGCAGCAGAGGGGGCAGTACGGAGAATGAAAAACTGTTTTTT. The entire variable domain, with the rest obtained from reference TRBV5-4 and TRBJ1-4, is as follows: ETGVTQSPTHLIKTRGQQVTLRCSSQSGHNTVSWYQQALGQGPQFIFQYYREEENGRGNFPPRFSGLQFPNYSSELNVNALELDDSALYLCASSRGGSTENEKLFFGSGTQLSVL.

Regarding this clonotype: A read error may be the cause here, since a much bigger clone is one base away. V usage is TRBV12-3 or TRBV12-4 and J usage is TRBJ1-2; D unresolved. V lost 3 bases and J lost 9, with 11 bases in between. This CDR3 region has 12 residues. CDR3 bases: TGTGCCAGCAGTTTTAGCGGAGATTGCTACACCTTC. Translation gives CASSFSGDCYTF.

J is TRBJ2-3 and V is TRBV2; D remains ambiguous. Germline V gene data show CDR1 as SNHLY and CDR2 as FYNNEI. V lost 6 bases and J 4 bases, leaving 8 bases between the germline ends. The CDR3 loop spans 12 amino acids. CDR3 bases: TGTGCCAGCAGCGGTATCCCAGATACGCAGTATTTT. Translation: CASSGIPDTQYF.

This clonotype turned up a few times. V and J are TRBV5-1 and TRBJ2-3; D may be TRBD2 (7 bases). V gave up 2 bases and J gave up 1 base, with 11 bases separating them. The CDR3 is 15 amino acids. Germline V gene lookup returns CDR1 SGHRS and CDR2 YFSETQ. CDR3 sequence reads: CASSFAGARTDTQYF. Here the CDR3 DNA reads TGCGCCAGCAGCTTCGCGGGGGCCCGCACAGATACGCAGTATTTT.

V is TRBV6-1 and J is TRBJ2-7; TRBD2 is a possible D gene (6 bases). Germline CDR1 reads MNHNS; CDR2 reads SASEGT. The CDR3 spans 16 residues. V was pared by 0 bases and J by 0 bases, with 12 bases between. The CDR3 loop reads CASSEAEGTGSYEQYF. The CDR3 DNA follows: TGTGCCAGCAGTGAAGCGGAGGGAACGGGCTCCTACGAGCAGTACTTC.